This T cell receptor beta chain was sequenced in a study of blood T cell repertoires in COVID-19. In the authors' workflow: It was from reference gene primer amplification that nucleated cell counts were estimated. TCRdb's copy holds only in-frame clones and misses some; the assay was immunoSEQ multiplex PCR. The V and J calls and clone size are taken from that table; D and trimming were inferred from the DNA. The sample comprises under 60,000 clones, approximately 91% of which are singletons, and 6.5% rests with the top ten. The CDR3 runs 13 residues. CDR1 is ENHRY and CDR2 is SYGVKD in the germline V gene. V shed 3 bases and J shed 5 bases, with 10 bases lying between them.

Sequences were obtained from peripheral blood. This chain joins TRBV10-3 and TRBJ2-5; tentative D call: TRBD2 (6 bases). The receptor was derived from a man aged 50 to 60 with active COVID-19. CDR3 DNA sequence: TGTGCCATCAGTGATGGGGGGAAGGAGACCCAGTACTTC. This gives the protein CAISDGGKETQYF.